The 6 T cell receptor beta chains reported below all come from one sample, sequenced in a study of identical twins. TCRdb reprocessed the 5' RACE reads with MiXCR, giving one entry per CDR3 protein. The sample has about 450,000 distinct CDR3 sequences, roughly 18% seen once. Sequencing was carried out using naive T cells sorted from blood. The receptors were sampled from a man aged 50 to 59 in good health.

In this sample, this clonotype turned up many times. V gene TRBV29-1 combines with J gene TRBJ1-1, with D possibly TRBD1 on 6 matching bases. CDR3 length: 13 amino acids. V was cut by 6 bases and J by 7 bases, with 18 bases left in between. Germline V gene sequence: CDR1 SQVTM, CDR2 ANQGSEA. CDR3 sequence: CSVQPRRGIEAFF. The CDR3 DNA reads as TGCAGCGTCCAACCTCGCAGGGGTATTGAAGCTTTCTTT.

Only a few counts were recorded for this clonotype. The chain links TRBV5-1 to TRBJ2-2; no clear D. Germline V lookup: CDR1 SGHRS, CDR2 YFSETQ. CDR3 length: 14 amino acids. V was shortened by 0 bases and J by 3 bases, with 6 bases between the two germline ends. CDR3 sequence reads: CASSLDLYTGELFF. As DNA, the CDR3 is TGCGCCAGCAGCTTGGACTTATACACCGGGGAGCTGTTTTTT. The variable domain in full, completed from reference TRBV5-1 and TRBJ2-2, reads KAGVTQTPRYLIKTRGQQVTLSCSPISGHRSVSWYQQTPGQGLQFLFEYFSETQRNKGNFPGRFSGRQFSNSRSEMNVSTLELGDSALYLCASSLDLYTGELFFGEGSRLTVL.

This clonotype was seen only a few times. The chain combines TRBV29-1 with TRBJ1-1; no firm D call. The germline V gene has CDR1 SQVTM and CDR2 ANQGSEA. This CDR3 region has 13 residues. V lost 7 bases to trimming and J lost 5 bases, with 17 bases between them. The CDR3 bases are TGCAGCGCTTCCGGCGCTGGTCCAACTGAAGCTTTCTTT. It translates to CSASGAGPTEAFF.

This clonotype has at least ten counts. CDR3 residues: CASSLTNNEQFF. The CDR3 nucleotides read TGTGCCAGCAGTTTGACAAACAATGAGCAGTTCTTC. The chain joins TRBV12-3 or TRBV12-4 to TRBJ2-1; D unclear. The V end was cut by 3 bases, the J end by 5 bases, with 5 bases between. The CDR3 is 12 residues long.

The rearrangement joins TRBV29-1 to TRBJ2-1, with 7 bases aligning to TRBD1. Trimming took 5 bases from V and 4 from J; bases not matched to a gene: 11. Germline V gives CDR1 SQVTM, CDR2 ANQGSEA. There are 15 residues in the CDR3. The CDR3 protein is CSVIPGQRVYNEQFF. The CDR3 DNA sequence: TGCAGCGTTATCCCGGGACAGAGAGTTTACAATGAGCAGTTCTTC.

V gene TRBV29-1 combines with J gene TRBJ2-1; TRBD2 matches 8 bases. Unmatched junction bases numbered 11, after V lost 3 bases and J lost 1 base. Germline CDR1 and CDR2: SQVTM and ANQGSEA. The CDR3 extends over 17 amino acids. CDR3 residues: CSVDEGLGPESYNEQFF. DNA of the CDR3: TGCAGCGTTGATGAGGGACTAGGGCCCGAGTCCTACAATGAGCAGTTCTTC.